Here is one T cell receptor (beta chain) with its context. Its target is not known. This sample was included in a study of shared clonotypes between healthy human individuals. Across the study: Donor composition was a couple of women and a few men, aged 18 to 49.

V lost 2 bases, J lost 7 bases, and 18 bases lay in between. The length of the CDR3 is 16 residues. CDR1 LGHNA and CDR2 YSLEER come from the germline V gene. Findings and caveats of the study: In contrast to clonotypes shared by all four donors, non-shared clonotypes had lower generation probabilities.

This table comes from immunoSEQ multiplex PCR, and its TCRdb copy is limited to in-frame clones, with some not included. The sample consists of about a million clones, approximately 80% of them appearing once. The TCR originated in a man younger than 35 in good health. Some clones in this sample may be carry-over from other donors' samples. Sequencing was done on a sample of memory CD4+ T cells from PBMCs. Sample subset: CD45RA-negative fraction. The rearrangement uses TRBV4-3 and TRBJ2-1; D is perhaps TRBD2 (5 bases). CDR3 in amino acids: CASSQYEGRRVNEQFF. The CDR3 coding sequence is TGCGCCAGCAGCCAATACGAAGGGAGACGGGTAAATGAGCAGTTCTTC.